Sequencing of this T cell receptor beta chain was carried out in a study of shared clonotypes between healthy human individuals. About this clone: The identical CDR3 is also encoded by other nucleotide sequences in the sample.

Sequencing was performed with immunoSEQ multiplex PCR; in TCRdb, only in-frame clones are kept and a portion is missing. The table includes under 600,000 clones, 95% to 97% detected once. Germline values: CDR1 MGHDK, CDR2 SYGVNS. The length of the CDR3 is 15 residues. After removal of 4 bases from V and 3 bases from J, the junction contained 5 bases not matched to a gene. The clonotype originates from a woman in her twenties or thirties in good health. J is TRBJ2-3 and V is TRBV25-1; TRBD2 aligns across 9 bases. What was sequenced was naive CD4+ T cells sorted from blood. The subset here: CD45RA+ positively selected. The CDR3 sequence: CASSATSGITDTQYF. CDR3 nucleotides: TGTGCCAGCAGTGCGACTAGCGGAATTACAGATACGCAGTATTTT.